These 24 T cell receptor beta chains originate from one sample sequenced in a study of blood T cells in healthy people across ages. The second PCR ran roughly 6 to 11 cycles with a sample-barcoded 5' primer and J-beta primers. Using its own MiXCR run on the 5' RACE reads, TCRdb lists one record per CDR3 protein. The top ten clones hold around 3% of a sample with about 780,000 distinct CDR3 sequences, approximately 24% of them seen once. These data were likewise used in another study, on T cells of mothers and their children.

The specimen sequenced was blood. All receptors come from a boy aged 5 to 17 in good health.

This clonotype showed up just once. V gene TRBV28 combines with J gene TRBJ1-2; 7 bases are a match to TRBD1. This CDR3 has 12 residues. Unmatched junction bases numbered 7, after V lost 10 bases and J lost 5 bases. The germline V gene has CDR1 MDHEN and CDR2 SYDVKM. The CDR3 protein is CATQGQSYGYTF. CDR3 nucleotide sequence: TGTGCCACCCAGGGACAGTCATATGGCTACACCTTC.

The rearrangement uses TRBV5-1 and TRBJ2-5; D uncertain. Germline V CDR1 and CDR2: SGHRS, YFSETQ. V gave up 4 bases and J gave up 5 bases, with 9 bases separating them. CDR3 length: 12 residues. The CDR3 sequence: CASSPGDETQYF. CDR3 bases: TGCGCCAGCAGCCCCGGAGATGAGACCCAGTACTTC.

This sequence joins TRBV20-1 and TRBJ2-5; tentative D call: TRBD1 (5 bases). Germline-derived CDR1 and CDR2 are DFQATT and SNEGSKA (reference sequence). The CDR3 consists of 13 residues. Trimming shortened V by 4 bases and J by 5 bases, and 14 bases separated the two germline ends. As DNA, the CDR3 is TGCAGTGCTACCCCCCAGGGAAGGGAGACCCAGTACTTC. Translation: CSATPQGRETQYF.

This chain uses TRBV20-1 with TRBJ1-4; D not certain. V lost 8 bases to trimming and J lost 8 bases, with 21 bases between them. Germline CDR1 is DFQATT and CDR2 is SNEGSKA (reference sequence). The CDR3 contains 14 residues. The CDR3 sequence: CSTTPLDVVEKLFF. CDR3 nucleotides: TGCAGTACCACCCCGCTGGACGTAGTCGAAAAACTGTTTTTT.

This clonotype was counted a single time. The V gene is TRBV3-1, the J gene TRBJ2-3, with 7 bases matching TRBD2. Germline V lookup: CDR1 LGHDT, CDR2 YNNKEL (reference sequence). CDR3 length: 14 residues. The V segment lost 4 bases and the J segment 3 bases; nucleotides outside the gene matches: 4. The CDR3, as DNA: TGTGCCAGCAGCCGGACTAGGAGAACAGATACGCAGTATTTT. Its translation is CASSRTRRTDTQYF.

The rearrangement joins TRBV28 to TRBJ1-2; TRBD1 might be the D (5 bases). Trimming removed 1 base at V and 4 bases at J, with 13 bases between. The germline gives CDR1 MDHEN, CDR2 SYDVKM. The length of the CDR3 is 15 residues. CDR3 DNA sequence: TGTGCCAGCAGTTTATCCCCTAGGGGCGTCTATGGCTACACCTTC. Translated: CASSLSPRGVYGYTF.

The chain carries TRBV7-2 and TRBJ1-5; D is unresolved. Between the trimmed V and J ends, which lost 1 base and 13 bases, there was a span of 17 bases. Looked up from germline, CDR1 is SGHTA and CDR2 is FQGNSA. The CDR3 has 14 amino acids. CDR3 sequence (DNA): TGTGCCAGCAGCTTAGGATCCGGCTACCAACCACAGCATTTT. Translating it yields CASSLGSGYQPQHF.

V is TRBV29-1 and J is TRBJ1-1; no reliable D call. Germline lookup yields CDR1 SQVTM and CDR2 ANQGSEA. This CDR3 is built from 12 residues. Trimming shortened V by 4 bases and J by 5 bases, and 11 bases separated the two germline ends. The CDR3 region is CSVVVAPTEAFF. The CDR3 coding sequence is TGCAGCGTTGTGGTGGCGCCGACTGAAGCTTTCTTT.

This clonotype turned up a few times. The chain combines TRBV19 with TRBJ1-5; D is unclear. The CDR3 contains 12 residues. V lost 6 bases and J 7 bases, leaving 10 bases between the germline ends. Per germline, CDR1 LNHDA and CDR2 SQIVND (reference sequence). The CDR3 spells CASRIGSQPQHF. CDR3 in DNA: TGTGCCAGTAGGATCGGATCCCAGCCCCAGCATTTT.

The J gene is TRBJ2-2, the V gene TRBV7-3; D is tentatively TRBD1 or TRBD2 (5 bases each). The ends were cut back, 6 bases at V and 2 bases at J, with 13 bases in the middle. Germline V CDR1 and CDR2: SGHTA, FQGTGA. The CDR3 consists of 15 residues. The chain's CDR3 is CASSSNRDNTGELFF. The DNA for the CDR3 is TGTGCCAGCAGTTCCAACCGGGACAACACCGGGGAGCTGTTTTTT.

The table lists this clonotype with a few counts. This chain joins TRBV10-3 and TRBJ2-7; weak D call: TRBD1 (6 bases). The CDR3 runs to 14 residues. Per germline, CDR1 ENHRY and CDR2 SYGVKD. Trimming removed 4 bases at V and 3 bases at J, with 13 bases between. CDR3 DNA sequence: TGTGCCATCAGTGTAGGGGGAGCCCGCTACGAGCAGTACTTC. Encoded protein: CAISVGGARYEQYF.

The gene calls are TRBV12-3 or TRBV12-4 and TRBJ1-2; tentatively, D is TRBD1 (5 bases). The CDR3 contains 14 residues. V was pared by 5 bases and J by 3 bases, with 13 bases between. The CDR3 sequence: CASSPHRSYYGYTF. In DNA form, the CDR3 reads TGTGCCAGCAGTCCCCACAGGTCATACTATGGCTACACCTTC.

The rearrangement links TRBV5-1 to TRBJ1-1; possible D gene TRBD1, 5 bases. Germline V lookup: CDR1 SGHRS, CDR2 YFSETQ. V lost 2 bases to trimming and J lost 4 bases, with 18 bases between them. CDR3 length: 16 residues. CDR3 sequence (DNA): TGCGCCAGCAGCTTTAGAGGGCAGGGAGAGGTCACTGAAGCTTTCTTT. It encodes CASSFRGQGEVTEAFF.

The chain couples TRBV5-1 to TRBJ2-5, with TRBD1 as a possible D gene (5 bases). The better agreement between TRBJ2-7 and the DNA end casts doubt on the J call. Germline CDR1 and CDR2: SGHRS and YFSETQ. The CDR3 spans 13 residues. The DNA for the CDR3 is TGCGCCAGCACCTCAGACAGTTACTACGAGCAGTACTTC. Protein: CASTSDSYYEQYF.

The chain employs TRBV3-1 and TRBJ2-3, with TRBD2 matching over 11 bases. This CDR3 has 23 residues. Germline CDR1 reads LGHDT; CDR2 reads YNNKEL (reference sequence). Trimming took 0 bases from V and 6 from J; bases not matched to a gene: 26. CDR3 nucleotide sequence: TGTGCCAGCAGCCAAGATCCTTGGGCCCTAGCGGGGGGCCCACAGTCACCATTGGATACGCAGTATTTT. As protein: CASSQDPWALAGGPQSPLDTQYF.

This chain links TRBV28 with TRBJ1-3; D is possibly TRBD1 (6 bases). The CDR3 is 14 residues long. Germline V gene lookup returns CDR1 MDHEN and CDR2 SYDVKM. V lost 2 bases to trimming and J lost 6 bases, with 11 bases between them. The CDR3 bases are TGTGCCAGCAGTTTAGCAGGGGACGTAAACACCATATATTTT. This translates into CASSLAGDVNTIYF.

This clonotype has just a few counts. The chain recombines TRBV4-1 with TRBJ2-5, with 7 bases fitting TRBD1. Trimming took 2 bases from V and 4 from J; bases not matched to a gene: 1. The germline V gene encodes CDR1 MGHRA and CDR2 YSYEKL. The CDR3 covers 13 residues. The CDR3 loop reads CASSQYRGETQYF. CDR3 DNA sequence: TGCGCCAGCAGCCAATACAGGGGAGAGACCCAGTACTTC.

This chain joins TRBV28 and TRBJ1-4; 12 bases fit TRBD1. The germline V gene has CDR1 MDHEN and CDR2 SYDVKM. There are 14 residues in the CDR3. The trim removed 5 bases at V and 14 bases at J, leaving 9 bases unmatched. The CDR3 region has the DNA TGTGCCAGCAGTCTGCCTCCGGGACAGGGGGCCCTGTTTTTT. Residues: CASSLPPGQGALFF.

This clonotype was counted only a few times. V usage is TRBV10-3 and J usage is TRBJ2-1; 12 bases are shared with TRBD2. The last part of the DNA fits TRBJ2-5 better; the J call may be wrong. CDR1 ENHRY and CDR2 SYGVKD come from the germline V gene. CDR3 length: 14 amino acids. CDR3 protein: CAIRPTSGGETQYF. The CDR3 DNA follows: TGTGCCATCAGGCCGACTAGCGGGGGAGAGACCCAGTACTTC.

The V gene is TRBV21-1, the J gene TRBJ2-4; the table's D gene call, TRBD2, was not cross checked with the DNA. TRBV21-1 is labeled a pseudogene. The CDR3 consists of 19 residues. The CDR3 region has the DNA TGTGCCAGCAGCAAAGTTCAGGCTAGCGGGGAACTAGCCAAAAACATTCAGTACTTC. This encodes CASSKVQASGELAKNIQYF.

The chain carries TRBV5-1 and TRBJ2-3; D perhaps matches TRBD2 (6 bases). Trimming stripped 4 bases from V and 0 bases from J, with 12 bases between. The CDR3 has 15 amino acids. In germline, CDR1 is SGHRS, CDR2 YFSETQ. The CDR3 DNA is TGCGCCAGCAGCCCCGGGGGATTGAGCACAGATACGCAGTATTTT. This encodes CASSPGGLSTDTQYF. Combining the CDR3 with reference TRBV5-1 and TRBJ2-3 gives the whole variable domain KAGVTQTPRYLIKTRGQQVTLSCSPISGHRSVSWYQQTPGQGLQFLFEYFSETQRNKGNFPGRFSGRQFSNSRSEMNVSTLELGDSALYLCASSPGGLSTDTQYFGPGTRLTVL.

The rearrangement uses TRBV5-1 and TRBJ2-6; possibly TRBD1 for D (6 bases). The CDR3 loop spans 15 amino acids. Germline loops: CDR1 SGHRS, CDR2 YFSETQ. V lost 6 bases to trimming and J lost 0 bases, with 10 bases between them. The CDR3 spells CASTLQGSGANVLTF. The CDR3 nucleotides read TGCGCCAGCACCCTACAGGGCTCTGGGGCCAACGTCCTGACTTTC. Using reference TRBV5-1 and TRBJ2-6 for the parts outside the CDR3, the full variable domain is KAGVTQTPRYLIKTRGQQVTLSCSPISGHRSVSWYQQTPGQGLQFLFEYFSETQRNKGNFPGRFSGRQFSNSRSEMNVSTLELGDSALYLCASTLQGSGANVLTFGAGSRLTVL.

The chain uses TRBV28 and TRBJ2-3; TRBD1 or TRBD2 may be the D gene (5 bases each). Per the germline V gene, CDR1 is MDHEN and CDR2 is SYDVKM. With 7 bases removed from V and 0 bases from J, the gap between germline ends came to 17 bases. The CDR3 covers 16 residues. The CDR3 spells CASTLGAGTSTDTQYF. The CDR3 nucleotides read TGTGCCAGCACGCTCGGGGCGGGTACTAGCACAGATACGCAGTATTTT.

There are a few counts of this clonotype. The V call is TRBV6-2 or TRBV6-3, the J call TRBJ2-7, with D uncertain. Germline V gene sequence: CDR1 MNHEY, CDR2 SVGEGT. Trimming removed 7 bases at V and 0 bases at J, with 7 bases between. The CDR3 runs 12 residues. The DNA of the CDR3 is TGTGCCAGCATCTCGGTCTCCTACGAGCAGTACTTC. Its translation is CASISVSYEQYF.